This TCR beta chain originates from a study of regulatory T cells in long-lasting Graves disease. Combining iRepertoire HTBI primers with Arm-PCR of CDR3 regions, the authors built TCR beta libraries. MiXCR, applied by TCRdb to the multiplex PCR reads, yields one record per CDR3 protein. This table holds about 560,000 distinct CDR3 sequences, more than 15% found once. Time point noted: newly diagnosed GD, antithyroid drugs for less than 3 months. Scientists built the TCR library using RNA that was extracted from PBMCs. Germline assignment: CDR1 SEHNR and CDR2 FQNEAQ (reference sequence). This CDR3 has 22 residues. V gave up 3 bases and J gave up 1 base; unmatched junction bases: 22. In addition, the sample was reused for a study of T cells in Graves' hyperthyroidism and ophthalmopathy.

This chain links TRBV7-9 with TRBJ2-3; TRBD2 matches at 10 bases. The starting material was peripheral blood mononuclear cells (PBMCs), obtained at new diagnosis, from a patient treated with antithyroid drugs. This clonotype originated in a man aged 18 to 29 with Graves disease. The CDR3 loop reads CASSLFGTSETSPKVGTDTQYF. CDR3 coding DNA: TGTGCCAGCAGCTTGTTTGGGACTAGCGAAACCTCGCCAAAGGTTGGCACAGATACGCAGTATTTT.